Sequencing of this TCR beta chain was carried out in a study of T cell repertoires in cytomegalovirus infection. TCRdb re-called the reads through MiXCR, storing one row per CDR3 protein. This sample has approximately 1,000,000 distinct CDR3 sequences, with more than 25% found just once. Germline assignment: CDR1 DFQATT and CDR2 SNEGSKA (reference sequence). After removal of 3 bases from V and 4 bases from J, the junction contained 0 bases not matched to a gene. There are 11 residues in the CDR3. This clonotype was seen only a few times. Its antigen is undetermined. V usage is TRBV20-1 and J usage is TRBJ2-7; 7 bases align to TRBD2. The sequence came from a human donor in good health (CMV status not recorded). Some clones in this sample may be carry-over from other donors' samples. The sequencing used cultured CD8+ T cells from PBMCs, collected from culture after CMV antigen stimulation. CDR3 DNA sequence: TGCAGTGCTAGGGGACTATACGAGCAGTACTTC. Translating gives CSARGLYEQYF.